This TCR beta chain was captured by sequencing in a study of early T cells in non-severe SARS-CoV-2 infection (dated by TCRdb to the early 2020s). For the study in its entirety: TCR sequencing used bulk RNA from unsorted whole blood, so alpha and beta chains could not be paired. Results the study describes overall, beyond this receptor: Matching against VDJdb was skewed toward anti-spike CD8 responses, likely underestimated virus-specific expansions, and missed private and CD4 specificities.

Set within a cohort of healthcare workers in London, UK, this nested case-control study involved weekly PCR testing of nasopharyngeal swabs along with blood sampling. Healthcare workers were recruited between 23 and 31 March 2020, during the week of the UK lockdown, and were followed weekly for up to roughly 15 weeks. V is trimmed back by 0 bases and J by 5 bases, and the junction contains 8 bases that no gene match accounts for. The CDR3 measures 17 amino acids from cysteine to phenylalanine. Only the CDR3 DNA is retained, 51 bases long and in frame from the first base. The germline V gene yields MNHNS for CDR1 and SASEGT for CDR2. On this clonotype: It lacks a known antigen. The sample holds no much larger clone one base away, and base qualities are not on file.

Library generation was performed with 5' RACE. TCRdb shows the sequencer as NextSeq 500. In the TCR library protocol, unique molecular identifiers were attached to individual cDNA molecules to correct for PCR bias and sequencing error. Both TCR alpha and beta chains were sequenced, and tight co-correlation was observed between alpha and beta sequence abundances in each sample. Per the authors' processing: Decombinator V4 was used to perform V gene, J gene and CDR3 annotation of TCR sequences. TCRs were defined as expanded if a significant change between any two time points was detected under a Poisson model with p below 0.0001. TCR abundances were normalised to the total number of TCRs sequenced in each sample and reported as counts per million. MAIT TCRs were defined by TRAV1-2 paired with TRAJ12, TRAJ20 or TRAJ33, and iNKT TCRs by TRAV10 paired with TRAJ18. A search of VDJdb, accessed on 1 November 2021, was run for TCRs annotated to CMV, EBV and SARS-CoV-2, with TCRs annotated for multiple antigens excluded. The public reads were quality trimmed at Q25 with fastp and then assembled into clones with MiXCR by TCRdb, keeping productive beta chains. One record per CDR3 amino acid sequence lists the most common genes and DNA. Here the V and J calls rest on TCRdb's processing, not on the authors' analysis. In all, the sample holds roughly 56,000 distinct CDR3 sequences, and about 10% of those were seen once. The top ten clonotypes cover 5.5% to 7.5% of the sample.

The receptor comes from an adult who was a healthcare worker with PCR-confirmed SARS-CoV-2 infection or an uninfected control (not recorded which). The chain uses TRBV6-1 and TRBJ2-1, and TRBD2 aligns with 9 junction nucleotides. Source material: whole blood. DNA sequence: TGTGCCAGCAGTGAAGCGTTGCTAGCGGGGCCTAACAATGAGCAGTTCTTC. The encoded protein is CASSEALLAGPNNEQFF.